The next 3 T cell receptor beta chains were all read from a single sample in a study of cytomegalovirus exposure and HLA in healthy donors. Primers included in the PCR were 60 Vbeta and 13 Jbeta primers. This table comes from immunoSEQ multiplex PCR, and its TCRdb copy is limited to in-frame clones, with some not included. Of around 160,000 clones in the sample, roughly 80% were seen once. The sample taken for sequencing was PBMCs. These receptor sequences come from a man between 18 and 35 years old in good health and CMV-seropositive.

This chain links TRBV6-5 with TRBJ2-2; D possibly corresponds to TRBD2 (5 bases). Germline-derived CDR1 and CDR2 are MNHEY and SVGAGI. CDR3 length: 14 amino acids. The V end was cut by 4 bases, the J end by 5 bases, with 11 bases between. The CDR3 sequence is CASSSDTGTGELFF. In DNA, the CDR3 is TGTGCCAGCAGTTCTGACACGGGAACCGGGGAGCTGTTTTTT.

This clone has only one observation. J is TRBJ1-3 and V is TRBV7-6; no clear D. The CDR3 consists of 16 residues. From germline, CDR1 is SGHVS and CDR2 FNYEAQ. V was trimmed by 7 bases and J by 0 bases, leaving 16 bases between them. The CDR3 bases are TGTGCCAGCAACATCCCGACGGACTTCTCTGGAAACACCATATATTTT. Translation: CASNIPTDFSGNTIYF.

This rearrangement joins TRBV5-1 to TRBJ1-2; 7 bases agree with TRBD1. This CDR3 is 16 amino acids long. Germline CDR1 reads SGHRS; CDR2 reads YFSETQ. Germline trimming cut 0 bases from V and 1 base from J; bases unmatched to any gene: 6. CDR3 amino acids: CASSLGRQGDNYGYTF. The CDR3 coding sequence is TGCGCCAGCAGCTTGGGACGACAGGGAGATAACTATGGCTACACCTTC. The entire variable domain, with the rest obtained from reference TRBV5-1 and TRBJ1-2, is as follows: KAGVTQTPRYLIKTRGQQVTLSCSPISGHRSVSWYQQTPGQGLQFLFEYFSETQRNKGNFPGRFSGRQFSNSRSEMNVSTLELGDSALYLCASSLGRQGDNYGYTFGSGTRLTVV.